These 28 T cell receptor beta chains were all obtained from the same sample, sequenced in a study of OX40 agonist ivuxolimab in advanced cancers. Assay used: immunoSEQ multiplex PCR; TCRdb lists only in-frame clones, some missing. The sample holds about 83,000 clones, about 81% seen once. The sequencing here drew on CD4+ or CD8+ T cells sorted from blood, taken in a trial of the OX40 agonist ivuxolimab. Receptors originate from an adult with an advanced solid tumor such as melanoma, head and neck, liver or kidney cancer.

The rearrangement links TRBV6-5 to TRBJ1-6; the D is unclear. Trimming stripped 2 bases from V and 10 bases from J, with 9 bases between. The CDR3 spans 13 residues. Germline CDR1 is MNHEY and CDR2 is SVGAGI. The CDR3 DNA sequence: TGTGCCAGCAGTTACACCGGTGTGTCACCCCTCCACTTT. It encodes CASSYTGVSPLHF.

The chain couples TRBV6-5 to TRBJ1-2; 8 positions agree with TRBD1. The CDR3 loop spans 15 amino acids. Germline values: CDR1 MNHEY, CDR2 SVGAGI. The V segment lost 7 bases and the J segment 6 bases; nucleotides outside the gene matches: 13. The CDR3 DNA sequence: TGTGCCAGCAACCAACCGGGACAGGACTCGGATGGCTACACCTTC. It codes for CASNQPGQDSDGYTF.

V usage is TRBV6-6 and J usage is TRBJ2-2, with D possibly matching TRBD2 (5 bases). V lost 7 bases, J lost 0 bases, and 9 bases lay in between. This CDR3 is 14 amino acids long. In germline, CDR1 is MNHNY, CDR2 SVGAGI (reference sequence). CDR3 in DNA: TGTGCCAGCAAAGGGCGGGCGAACACCGGGGAGCTGTTTTTT. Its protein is CASKGRANTGELFF.

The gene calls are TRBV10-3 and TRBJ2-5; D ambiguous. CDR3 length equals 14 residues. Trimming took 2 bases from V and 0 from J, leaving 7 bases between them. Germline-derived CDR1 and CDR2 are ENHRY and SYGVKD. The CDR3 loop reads CAISEAKNQETQYF. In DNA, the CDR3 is TGTGCCATCAGTGAGGCGAAGAACCAAGAGACCCAGTACTTC.

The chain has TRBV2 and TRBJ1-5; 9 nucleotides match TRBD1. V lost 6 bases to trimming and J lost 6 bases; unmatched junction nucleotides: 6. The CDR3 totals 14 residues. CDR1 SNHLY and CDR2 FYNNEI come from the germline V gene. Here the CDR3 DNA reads TGTGCCAGCAGCGGACAGGGGACGGGTCAGCCCCAGCATTTT. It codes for CASSGQGTGQPQHF. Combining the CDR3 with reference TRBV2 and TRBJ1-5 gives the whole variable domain EPEVTQTPSHQVTQMGQEVILRCVPISNHLYFYWYRQILGQKVEFLVSFYNNEISEKSEIFDDQFSVERPDGSNFTLKIRSTKLEDSAMYFCASSGQGTGQPQHFGDGTRLSIL.

The CDR3 DNA reads as TGTGCCTGGAGTCCGGGGTCTGGAAACACCATATATTTT. Translating it yields CAWSPGSGNTIYF. The V gene is TRBV30, the J gene TRBJ1-3, with D unclear. The germline CDR1 and CDR2 sequences are GTSNPN and SVGIG (reference sequence). The V end was cut by 2 bases, the J end by 1 base, with 6 bases between. This CDR3 region has 13 residues.

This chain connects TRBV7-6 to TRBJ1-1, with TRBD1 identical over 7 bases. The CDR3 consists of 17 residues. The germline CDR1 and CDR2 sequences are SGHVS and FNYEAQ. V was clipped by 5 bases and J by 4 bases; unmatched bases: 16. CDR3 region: CASSHIDRVGTVTEAFF. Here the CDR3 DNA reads TGTGCCAGCAGCCATATCGACAGGGTGGGAACAGTCACTGAAGCTTTCTTT.

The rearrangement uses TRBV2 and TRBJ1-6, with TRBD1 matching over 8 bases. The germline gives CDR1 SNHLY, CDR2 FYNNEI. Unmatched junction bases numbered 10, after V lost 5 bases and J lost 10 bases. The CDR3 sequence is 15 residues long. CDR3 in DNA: TGTGCCAGCAGTCCCGGACAGGGTTTCAAATCACCCCTCCACTTT. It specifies CASSPGQGFKSPLHF.

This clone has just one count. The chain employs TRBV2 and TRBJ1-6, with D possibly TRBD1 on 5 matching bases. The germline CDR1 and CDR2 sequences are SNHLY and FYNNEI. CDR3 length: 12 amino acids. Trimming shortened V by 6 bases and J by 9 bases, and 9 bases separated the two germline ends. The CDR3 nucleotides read TGTGCCAGCAGGGGGGAGATTTCACCCCTCCACTTT. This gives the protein CASRGEISPLHF.

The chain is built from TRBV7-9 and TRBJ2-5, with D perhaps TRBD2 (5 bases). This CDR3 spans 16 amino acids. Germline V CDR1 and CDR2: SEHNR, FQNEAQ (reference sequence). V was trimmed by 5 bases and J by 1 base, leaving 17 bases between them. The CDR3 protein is CASSKTVRTGQETQYF. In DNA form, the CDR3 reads TGTGCCAGCAGCAAGACCGTAAGGACTGGCCAAGAGACCCAGTACTTC.

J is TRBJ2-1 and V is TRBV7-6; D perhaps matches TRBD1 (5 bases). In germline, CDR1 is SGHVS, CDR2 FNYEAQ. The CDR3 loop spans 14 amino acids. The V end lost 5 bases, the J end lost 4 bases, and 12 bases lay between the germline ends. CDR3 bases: TGTGCCAGCAGCCGTCCTGACAGTTACAATGAGCAGTTCTTC. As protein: CASSRPDSYNEQFF.

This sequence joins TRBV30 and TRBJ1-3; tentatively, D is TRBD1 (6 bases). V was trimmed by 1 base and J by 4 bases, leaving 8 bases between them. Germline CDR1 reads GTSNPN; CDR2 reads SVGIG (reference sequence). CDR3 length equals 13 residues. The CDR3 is CAWSDRVGNTIYF. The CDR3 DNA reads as TGTGCCTGGAGTGACAGGGTGGGAAACACCATATATTTT.

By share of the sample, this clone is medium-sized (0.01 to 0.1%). The CDR3 DNA is TGTGCCAGCAAGCTGGGGGCCACTGAAGCTTTCTTT. It is translated as CASKLGATEAFF. V and J are TRBV25-1 and TRBJ1-1, with D perhaps TRBD1 (6 bases). Between the trimmed V and J ends, which lost 7 bases and 4 bases, there was a span of 10 bases. Germline CDR1 and CDR2: MGHDK and SYGVNS. This CDR3 has 12 residues.

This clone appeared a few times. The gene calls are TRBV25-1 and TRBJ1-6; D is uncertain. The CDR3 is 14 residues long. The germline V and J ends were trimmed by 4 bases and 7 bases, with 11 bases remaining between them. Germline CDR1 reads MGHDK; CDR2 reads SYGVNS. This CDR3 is CASSVSGGNSPLHF. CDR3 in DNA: TGTGCCAGCAGTGTGTCGGGTGGCAATTCACCCCTCCACTTT.

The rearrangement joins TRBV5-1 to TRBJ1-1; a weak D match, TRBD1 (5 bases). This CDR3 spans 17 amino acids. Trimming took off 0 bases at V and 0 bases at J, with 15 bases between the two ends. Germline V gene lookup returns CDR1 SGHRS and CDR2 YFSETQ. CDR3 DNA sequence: TGCGCCAGCAGCTTGGGGGCCTCCAGGGCCATGAACACTGAAGCTTTCTTT. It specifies CASSLGASRAMNTEAFF.

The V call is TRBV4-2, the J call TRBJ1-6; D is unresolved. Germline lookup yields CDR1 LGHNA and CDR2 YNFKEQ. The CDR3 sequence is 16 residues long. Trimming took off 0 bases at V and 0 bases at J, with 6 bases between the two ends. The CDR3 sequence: CASSQEGSSYNSPLHF. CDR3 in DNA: TGTGCCAGCAGCCAAGAGGGTAGCTCCTATAATTCACCCCTCCACTTT.

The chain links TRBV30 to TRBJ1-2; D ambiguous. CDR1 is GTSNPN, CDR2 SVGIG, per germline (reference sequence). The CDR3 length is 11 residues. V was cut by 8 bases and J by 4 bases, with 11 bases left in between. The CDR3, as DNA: TGTGCCCGAGGTTACGGCTATGGCTACACCTTC. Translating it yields CARGYGYGYTF.

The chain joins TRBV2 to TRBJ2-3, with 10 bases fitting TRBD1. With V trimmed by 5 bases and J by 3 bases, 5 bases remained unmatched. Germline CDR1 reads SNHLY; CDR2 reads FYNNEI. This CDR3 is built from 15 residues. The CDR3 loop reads CASSPRTGGTDTQYF. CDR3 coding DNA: TGTGCCAGCAGTCCTCGGACAGGGGGAACAGATACGCAGTATTTT. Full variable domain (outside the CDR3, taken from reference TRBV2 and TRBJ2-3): EPEVTQTPSHQVTQMGQEVILRCVPISNHLYFYWYRQILGQKVEFLVSFYNNEISEKSEIFDDQFSVERPDGSNFTLKIRSTKLEDSAMYFCASSPRTGGTDTQYFGPGTRLTVL.

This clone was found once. CDR3: CASSQGRETQYF. CDR3 coding DNA: TGTGCCAGCAGCCAAGGGAGGGAGACCCAGTACTTC. The chain is built from TRBV14 and TRBJ2-5; a possible D gene is TRBD2 (5 bases). This CDR3 is built from 12 residues. CDR1 SGHDN and CDR2 FVKESK come from the germline V gene. Trimming stripped 1 base from V and 5 bases from J, with 5 bases between.

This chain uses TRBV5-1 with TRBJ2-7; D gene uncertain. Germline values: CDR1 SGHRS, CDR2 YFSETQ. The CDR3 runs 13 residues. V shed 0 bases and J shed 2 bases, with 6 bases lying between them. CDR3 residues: CASSLDSPYEQYF. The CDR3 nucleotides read TGCGCCAGCAGCTTGGACAGCCCCTACGAGCAGTACTTC.

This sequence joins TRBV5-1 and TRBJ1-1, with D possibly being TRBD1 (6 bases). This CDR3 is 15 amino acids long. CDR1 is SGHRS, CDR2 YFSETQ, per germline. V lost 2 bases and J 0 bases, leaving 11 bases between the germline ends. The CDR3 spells CASSFSGGMNTEAFF. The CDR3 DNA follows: TGCGCCAGCAGCTTTTCGGGGGGCATGAACACTGAAGCTTTCTTT.

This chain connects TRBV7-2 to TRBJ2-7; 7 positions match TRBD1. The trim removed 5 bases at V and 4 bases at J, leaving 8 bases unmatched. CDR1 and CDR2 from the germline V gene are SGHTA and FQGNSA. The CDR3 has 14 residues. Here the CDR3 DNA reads TGTGCCAGCAGCCTAGACAGGGTTGAGTACGAGCAGTACTTC. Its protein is CASSLDRVEYEQYF.

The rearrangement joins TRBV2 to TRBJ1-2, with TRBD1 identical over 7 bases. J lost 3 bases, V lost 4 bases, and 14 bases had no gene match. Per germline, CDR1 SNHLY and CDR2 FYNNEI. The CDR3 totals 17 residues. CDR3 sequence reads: CASSAEQGFFPDYGYTF. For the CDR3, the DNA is TGTGCCAGCAGTGCGGAACAGGGGTTTTTCCCTGACTATGGCTACACCTTC.

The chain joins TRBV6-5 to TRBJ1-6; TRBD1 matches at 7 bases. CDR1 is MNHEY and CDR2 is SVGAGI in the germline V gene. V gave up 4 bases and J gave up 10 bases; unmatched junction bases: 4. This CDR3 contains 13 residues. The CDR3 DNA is TGTGCCAGCAGTTTGACAGGGAAATCACCCCTCCACTTT. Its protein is CASSLTGKSPLHF.

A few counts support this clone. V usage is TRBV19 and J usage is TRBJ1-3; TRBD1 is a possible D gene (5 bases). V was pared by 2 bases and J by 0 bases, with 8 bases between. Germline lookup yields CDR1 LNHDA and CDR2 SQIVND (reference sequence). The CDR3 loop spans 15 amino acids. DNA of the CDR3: TGTGCCAGTAGTATATCGACAGACTCTGGAAACACCATATATTTT. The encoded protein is CASSISTDSGNTIYF.

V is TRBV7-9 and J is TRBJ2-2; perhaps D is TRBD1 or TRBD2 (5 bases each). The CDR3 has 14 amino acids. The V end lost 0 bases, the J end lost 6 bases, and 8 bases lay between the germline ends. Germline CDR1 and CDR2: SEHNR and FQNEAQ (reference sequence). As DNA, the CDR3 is TGTGCCAGCAGCTTAGCCAGGGACGCCGGGGAGCTGTTTTTT. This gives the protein CASSLARDAGELFF.

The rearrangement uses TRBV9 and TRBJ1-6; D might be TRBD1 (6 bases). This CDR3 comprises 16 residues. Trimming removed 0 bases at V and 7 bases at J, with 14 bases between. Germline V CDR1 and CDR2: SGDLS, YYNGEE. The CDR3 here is CASSVGATGLNSPLHF. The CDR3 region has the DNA TGTGCCAGCAGCGTAGGAGCCACAGGGCTGAATTCACCCCTCCACTTT. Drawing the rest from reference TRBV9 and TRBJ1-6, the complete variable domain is DSGVTQTPKHLITATGQRVTLRCSPRSGDLSVYWYQQSLDQGLQFLIQYYNGEERAKGNILERFSAQQFPDLHSELNLSSLELGDSALYFCASSVGATGLNSPLHFGNGTRLTVT.

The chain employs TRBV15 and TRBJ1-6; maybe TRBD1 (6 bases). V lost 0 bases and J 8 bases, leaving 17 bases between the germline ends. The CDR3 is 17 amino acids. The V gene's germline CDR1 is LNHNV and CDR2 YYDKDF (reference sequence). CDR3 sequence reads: CATSRDYRGGRDSPLHF. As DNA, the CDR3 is TGTGCCACCAGCAGAGATTATCGGGGGGGCCGCGATTCACCCCTCCACTTT.